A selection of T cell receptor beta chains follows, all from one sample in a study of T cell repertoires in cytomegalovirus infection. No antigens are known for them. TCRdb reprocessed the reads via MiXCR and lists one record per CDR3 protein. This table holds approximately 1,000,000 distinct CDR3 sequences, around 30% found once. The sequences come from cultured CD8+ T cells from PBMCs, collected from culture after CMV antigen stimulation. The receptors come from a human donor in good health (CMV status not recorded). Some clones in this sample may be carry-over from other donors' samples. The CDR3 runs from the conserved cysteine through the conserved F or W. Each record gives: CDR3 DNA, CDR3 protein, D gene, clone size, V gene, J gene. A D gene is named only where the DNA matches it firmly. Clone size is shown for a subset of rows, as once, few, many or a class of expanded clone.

CDR3nt: TGTGCCAGCAGTCCCGACAGGGGCCTTAGCACAGATACGCAGTATTTT
CDR3aa: CASSPDRGLSTDTQYF
d_gene: TRBD1
abundance: few
v_gene: TRBV28
j_gene: TRBJ2-3

CDR3nt: TGTGCCAGCAGTTACGCCCTAGGCCCTGGAAACACCATATATTTT
CDR3aa: CASSYALGPGNTIYF
d_gene: -
abundance: -
v_gene: TRBV6-2/TRBV6-3
j_gene: TRBJ1-3

CDR3nt: TGTGCCAGCAGCCAAGAAGCTCTAGCGGGCCGGGCAAGCGATGAGCAGTTCTTC
CDR3aa: CASSQEALAGRASDEQFF
d_gene: TRBD2
abundance: -
v_gene: TRBV4-2
j_gene: TRBJ2-1

CDR3nt: TGTGCCAGCAGTTTACTTCCTCTTGCGGGTTTGTCCTACGAGCAGTACTTC
CDR3aa: CASSLLPLAGLSYEQYF
d_gene: -
abundance: -
v_gene: TRBV27
j_gene: TRBJ2-7

CDR3nt: TGTGCCAGCAGCCAAGAATACGAGACGCCTAGCGATACGCAGTATTTT
CDR3aa: CASSQEYETPSDTQYF
d_gene: -
abundance: -
v_gene: TRBV3-1
j_gene: TRBJ2-3

CDR3nt: TGTGCCAGCAGTTACCGGGACAGACCCTATGGCTACACCTTC
CDR3aa: CASSYRDRPYGYTF
d_gene: TRBD1
abundance: few
v_gene: TRBV6-5
j_gene: TRBJ1-2

CDR3nt: TGTGCCAGCAGCCGGACAGCGGCCTACAATGAGCAGTTCTTC
CDR3aa: CASSRTAAYNEQFF
d_gene: -
abundance: few
v_gene: TRBV7-6
j_gene: TRBJ2-1

CDR3nt: TGTGCCAGTGGAGGGGGGACCTATGGCTACACCTTC
CDR3aa: CASGGGTYGYTF
d_gene: -
abundance: -
v_gene: TRBV2
j_gene: TRBJ1-2

CDR3nt: TGTGCCATCAGGCGGGAAGGGTCCGGTGAAGCTTTCTTT
CDR3aa: CAIRREGSGEAFF
d_gene: -
abundance: -
v_gene: TRBV10-3
j_gene: TRBJ1-1

CDR3nt: TGTGCCAGCAGTTTACGACATCCCTGGAGCAATCAGCCCCAGCATTTT
CDR3aa: CASSLRHPWSNQPQHF
d_gene: -
abundance: -
v_gene: TRBV28
j_gene: TRBJ1-5

CDR3nt: TGTGCCAGTAGTATGAAGGCAGCTTACACTGAAGCTTTCTTT
CDR3aa: CASSMKAAYTEAFF
d_gene: -
abundance: -
v_gene: TRBV19
j_gene: TRBJ1-1

CDR3nt: TGTGTCAGCAGTCCGGACCGTTTCTCGACGGGAAACACCATATATTTT
CDR3aa: CVSSPDRFSTGNTIYF
d_gene: -
abundance: -
v_gene: TRBV12-3/TRBV12-4
j_gene: TRBJ1-3

CDR3nt: TGTGCCAGCAGCTCTATACCTAGGGGCACCGGGGAGCTGTTTTTT
CDR3aa: CASSSIPRGTGELFF
d_gene: -
abundance: many
v_gene: TRBV7-3
j_gene: TRBJ2-2

CDR3nt: TGTGCCAGCAGTTTACCCACAGACATTAGTAAGCCCCAGCATTTT
CDR3aa: CASSLPTDISKPQHF
d_gene: -
abundance: -
v_gene: TRBV28
j_gene: TRBJ1-5

CDR3nt: TGTGCCAGCAGCTCCGTGACTAGCGGGGCAGAGACCCAGTACTTC
CDR3aa: CASSSVTSGAETQYF
d_gene: TRBD2
abundance: many
v_gene: TRBV7-2
j_gene: TRBJ2-5

CDR3nt: TGTGCCAACCCCATTCGGGGGGATACTAACACTGAAGCTTTCTTT
CDR3aa: CANPIRGDTNTEAFF
d_gene: -
abundance: -
v_gene: TRBV6-2/TRBV6-3
j_gene: TRBJ1-1

CDR3nt: TGTGCCAGCAGTTTAGCAGGGCCCGGCTATGGCTACACCTTC
CDR3aa: CASSLAGPGYGYTF
d_gene: -
abundance: -
v_gene: TRBV12-3/TRBV12-4
j_gene: TRBJ1-2

CDR3nt: TGCGCCAGCAGCCAAGATACCCTATTTAGGTCCTACAATGAGCAGTTCTTC
CDR3aa: CASSQDTLFRSYNEQFF
d_gene: -
abundance: -
v_gene: TRBV4-1
j_gene: TRBJ2-1

CDR3nt: TGCGCCAGCAGCCAAGATCTCCTGGTATCCTACGAGCAGTACTTC
CDR3aa: CASSQDLLVSYEQYF
d_gene: -
abundance: -
v_gene: TRBV4-1
j_gene: TRBJ2-7

CDR3nt: TGTGCCAGCTTGATAGGGGCTGAAGCTTTCTTT
CDR3aa: CASLIGAEAFF
d_gene: -
abundance: many
v_gene: TRBV7-8
j_gene: TRBJ1-1

CDR3nt: TGTGCCAGCACCTGGACAGCCTCGAGCACTGAAGCTTTCTTT
CDR3aa: CASTWTASSTEAFF
d_gene: -
abundance: few
v_gene: TRBV12-3/TRBV12-4
j_gene: TRBJ1-1

CDR3nt: TGTGCCAGCAGTTCGGTTCAGTTGAACACTGAAGCTTTCTTT
CDR3aa: CASSSVQLNTEAFF
d_gene: -
abundance: few
v_gene: TRBV3-1
j_gene: TRBJ1-1